Below are 29 T cell receptor beta chains sequenced from a single sample in a study of blood T cell repertoires in COVID-19. TCRdb's table, derived via immunoSEQ multiplex PCR, lists solely in-frame clones and lacks some. The sample has approximately 250,000 clones; roughly 86% are singletons. The sequencing input was PBMCs or T cells enriched from blood (not recorded which). The receptors were sampled from a woman aged 25 to 39 who had recovered from COVID-19.

This chain joins TRBV12-5 and TRBJ2-3; tentative D call: TRBD2 (6 bases). The germline V and J ends were trimmed by 4 bases and 2 bases, with 13 bases remaining between them. CDR3 length equals 15 residues. Germline loops: CDR1 LGHNT, CDR2 FRNRAP. CDR3 nucleotide sequence: TGTGCTAGTGGTTATAGCGGAGATTACACAGATACGCAGTATTTT. Its translation: CASGYSGDYTDTQYF.

The gene calls are TRBV10-3 and TRBJ2-3; 9 bases are shared with TRBD2. The CDR3 is made up of 17 amino acids. Germline V lookup: CDR1 ENHRY, CDR2 SYGVKD. V was clipped by 6 bases and J by 5 bases; unmatched bases: 15. The CDR3 coding sequence is TGTGCCATCAGCGCAAACGGCGGCGGGGGGGCTAAAGATACGCAGTATTTT. It encodes CAISANGGGGAKDTQYF.

Only one count was recorded for this clone. The rearrangement joins TRBV28 to TRBJ1-2, with 9 bases fitting TRBD1. Trimming at V came to 5 bases and at J to 7 bases, leaving 5 bases not matched to a gene. Germline CDR1 is MDHEN and CDR2 is SYDVKM. CDR3 length: 13 amino acids. DNA of the CDR3: TGTGCCAGCAGTCTCATGGGACAGGGTGGCTACACCTTC. Protein: CASSLMGQGGYTF.

The chain joins TRBV27 to TRBJ1-2; TRBD1 matches at 7 bases. The CDR3 has 13 residues. Germline CDR1 MNHEY, CDR2 SMNVEV (reference sequence). V trimming: 3 bases; J trimming: 7 bases; junction bases outside the gene matches: 5. The CDR3 loop reads CASSFPNRGGYTF. The CDR3 nucleotides are TGTGCCAGCAGTTTTCCGAACAGGGGTGGCTACACCTTC.

This sequence joins TRBV13 and TRBJ1-6; TRBD1 agrees at 10 bases. CDR1 PRHDT and CDR2 FYEKMQ come from the germline V gene (reference sequence). V gave up 5 bases and J gave up 7 bases; unmatched junction bases: 5. CDR3 length equals 15 residues. The DNA for the CDR3 is TGTGCCAGCAGCAACGACAGGGGGCGAAATTCACCCCTCCACTTT. Its translation is CASSNDRGRNSPLHF.

The chain recombines TRBV6-4 with TRBJ2-2; TRBD2 matches at 7 bases. This CDR3 is 15 amino acids long. The germline CDR1 and CDR2 sequences are MRHNA and SNTAGT. V gave up 2 bases and J gave up 7 bases; unmatched junction bases: 7. The DNA of the CDR3 is TGTGCCAGCAGTGACGGGGGAGGGCCAGTCGGGGAGCTGTTTTTT. Its protein product is CASSDGGGPVGELFF.

The chain employs TRBV7-8 and TRBJ2-7, with 12 bases lining up with TRBD2. Per the germline V gene, CDR1 is SGHVS and CDR2 is FQNEAQ. This CDR3 contains 17 residues. V shed 1 base, J shed 0 bases, and the junction held 4 bases outside the gene matches. The CDR3 DNA reads as TGTGCCAGCAGCTTAGGGACTAGCGGGACCCCCTCCTACGAGCAGTACTTC. Translated, it gives CASSLGTSGTPSYEQYF.

This chain joins TRBV28 and TRBJ1-1, with D possibly being TRBD1 (5 bases). Germline V CDR1 and CDR2: MDHEN, SYDVKM. V lost 2 bases and J 1 base, leaving 11 bases between the germline ends. This CDR3 comprises 15 residues. The CDR3 DNA follows: TGTGCCAGCAGTTTAGGGGCCCCGACGAACACTGAAGCTTTCTTT. Protein sequence: CASSLGAPTNTEAFF.

This chain connects TRBV6-5 to TRBJ1-1, with D maybe TRBD1 (5 bases). Trimming took 2 bases from V and 0 from J, leaving 10 bases between them. Germline CDR1 is MNHEY and CDR2 is SVGAGI. The CDR3 totals 15 residues. This CDR3 reads CASSYAGPMNTEAFF. The CDR3 region has the DNA TGTGCCAGCAGTTACGCGGGACCGATGAACACTGAAGCTTTCTTT.

The rearrangement uses TRBV3-1 (or the pseudogene TRBV3-2) and TRBJ1-2; 8 positions agree with TRBD1. V gave up 2 bases and J gave up 2 bases; unmatched junction bases: 16. The CDR3 extends over 19 amino acids. Germline CDR1 is LGHDT and CDR2 is YNNKEL (reference sequence). CDR3 residues: CASSQRRVGLTGANYGYTF. For the CDR3, the DNA is TGTGCCAGCAGCCAAAGACGCGTGGGATTGACAGGGGCCAACTATGGCTACACCTTC.

The V call is TRBV19, the J call TRBJ2-2, with a tentative D call TRBD2 (5 bases). There are 15 residues in the CDR3. Germline V lookup: CDR1 LNHDA, CDR2 SQIVND (reference sequence). Trimming removed 2 bases from V and 4 bases from J, with 11 bases in between. The CDR3, as DNA: TGTGCCAGTAGTATAACGAGCGCGGGCACCGGGGAGCTGTTTTTT. Its translation: CASSITSAGTGELFF.

The CDR3 DNA reads as TGTGCCAGCAGTTTATCGGACAGGGCCTCTGAAGCTTTCTTT. Amino acids: CASSLSDRASEAFF. The gene calls are TRBV27 and TRBJ1-1; 8 bases are shared with TRBD1. Germline-derived CDR1 and CDR2 are MNHEY and SMNVEV (reference sequence). The CDR3 spans 14 residues. With 0 bases clipped from V and 6 bases from J, the junction kept 3 bases outside the gene matches.

J is TRBJ2-3 and V is TRBV9, with D uncertain. Germline V gene data show CDR1 as SGDLS and CDR2 as YYNGEE. V was cut by 0 bases and J by 6 bases, with 5 bases left in between. This CDR3 comprises 12 residues. Here the CDR3 DNA reads TGTGCCAGCAGCGTAGGAGTGGATACGCAGTATTTT. As protein: CASSVGVDTQYF. The variable domain in full, with the rest retrieved from reference TRBV9 and TRBJ2-3, is DSGVTQTPKHLITATGQRVTLRCSPRSGDLSVYWYQQSLDQGLQFLIQYYNGEERAKGNILERFSAQQFPDLHSELNLSSLELGDSALYFCASSVGVDTQYFGPGTRLTVL.

CDR3 in DNA: TGTGCCAGCAGTGAAGCGAGGGCAGGGGGCCACGCGGAGCAGTACTTC. Amino acid sequence: CASSEARAGGHAEQYF. The chain uses TRBV6-1 and TRBJ2-7, with 8 bases that match TRBD1. V lost 0 bases and J lost 7; bases outside the gene matches: 11. From germline, CDR1 is MNHNS and CDR2 SASEGT. The CDR3 sequence is 16 residues long.

The rearrangement joins TRBV12-2 to TRBJ1-5. TRBV12-2 is a pseudogene. This CDR3 spans 17 amino acids. CDR3 loop: CARLPRGLRYNNQPQHF. The CDR3 coding sequence is TGTGCAAGACTACCGAGAGGGCTTCGATATAACAATCAGCCCCAGCATTTT.

This chain connects TRBV7-9 to TRBJ1-1; weak D call: TRBD1 (6 bases). Germline CDR1 SEHNR, CDR2 FQNEAQ (reference sequence). This CDR3 is 15 amino acids long. Trimming took 5 bases from V and 1 from J, leaving 14 bases between them. CDR3: CASSLHRDTNTEAFF. The DNA for the CDR3 is TGTGCCAGCAGCCTACACCGGGACACGAACACTGAAGCTTTCTTT. Complete variable domain (other parts from reference TRBV7-9 and TRBJ1-1): DTGVSQNPRHKITKRGQNVTFRCDPISEHNRLYWYRQTLGQGPEFLTYFQNEAQLEKSRLLSDRFSAERPKGSFSTLEIQRTEQGDSAMYLCASSLHRDTNTEAFFGQGTRLTVV.

The chain links TRBV7-8 to TRBJ2-3; the match to TRBD2 covers 11 bases. The CDR3 is 16 residues long. The V gene's germline CDR1 is SGHVS and CDR2 FQNEAQ. The J segment lost 3 bases and the V segment lost 3 bases, leaving 5 bases of the junction unmatched. Written as DNA, the CDR3 is TGTGCCAGCAGCTTCAAACTAGCGGGGGTTACAGATACGCAGTATTTT. It translates to CASSFKLAGVTDTQYF.

The genes are TRBV6-1 and TRBJ2-5, with 10 bases fitting TRBD1. The CDR3 runs to 18 residues. Trimming took 3 bases from V and 4 from J; bases not matched to a gene: 14. CDR1 MNHNS and CDR2 SASEGT come from the germline V gene. The CDR3 nucleotides read TGTGCCAGCAGTGAGTTTCCGACCGGGACAGGGGAGCGAGAGACCCAGTACTTC. Translating gives CASSEFPTGTGERETQYF.

This chain links TRBV27 with TRBJ2-7; 7 bases fit TRBD2. The V gene end was trimmed by 0 bases and the J gene end by 3 bases; junction bases not matched to a gene: 5. The CDR3 is 15 amino acids. Germline loops: CDR1 MNHEY, CDR2 SMNVEV (reference sequence). The CDR3 bases are TGTGCCAGCAGTTTATCAGCGGGGTTTAACTACGAGCAGTACTTC. Translating gives CASSLSAGFNYEQYF.

The V and J genes are TRBV27 and TRBJ2-5; no reliable D call. The CDR3 consists of 11 residues. The germline CDR1 and CDR2 sequences are MNHEY and SMNVEV (reference sequence). The germline V and J ends were trimmed by 6 bases and 5 bases, with 7 bases remaining between them. The DNA of the CDR3 is TGTGCCAGCAGCCGTTCGGAGACCCAGTACTTC. It yields the protein CASSRSETQYF.

This chain connects TRBV28 to TRBJ1-2; D uncertain. Germline assignment: CDR1 MDHEN and CDR2 SYDVKM. CDR3 length equals 13 residues. Trimming took off 5 bases at V and 0 bases at J, with 7 bases between the two ends. The CDR3 region has the DNA TGTGCCAGCAGTCTAGGAGCTAACTATGGCTACACCTTC. Translation: CASSLGANYGYTF.

This rearrangement joins TRBV7-8 to TRBJ1-1; D ambiguous. This CDR3 comprises 13 residues. V shed 8 bases and J shed 1 base, with 11 bases lying between them. Germline V lookup: CDR1 SGHVS, CDR2 FQNEAQ. The CDR3, as DNA: TGTGCCAGCCTCTGGGGAGGGAACACTGAAGCTTTCTTT. Amino acid sequence: CASLWGGNTEAFF.

The sample holds one count of this clone. The chain employs TRBV5-1 and TRBJ1-2, with 7 nucleotides matching TRBD1. Germline-derived CDR1 and CDR2 are SGHRS and YFSETQ. This CDR3 is 16 amino acids long. V was clipped by 1 base and J by 6 bases; unmatched bases: 12. In DNA form, the CDR3 reads TGCGCCAGCAGCTTGTTAAGCGGCAGGGGGTTGCATGGCTACACCTTC. This encodes CASSLLSGRGLHGYTF.

Details on this clone: This sample also contains other DNA sequences that code for the same CDR3. The V call is TRBV12-3 or TRBV12-4, the J call TRBJ2-7; D not resolved. The CDR3 has 11 amino acids. V was trimmed by 3 bases and J by 4 bases, leaving 4 bases between them. The CDR3 DNA is TGTGCCAGCAGTTTCGGTTACGAGCAGTACTTC. Its translation: CASSFGYEQYF.

The J gene is TRBJ1-3, the V gene TRBV6-5; no firm D call. CDR1 MNHEY and CDR2 SVGAGI come from the germline V gene. The germline V and J ends were trimmed by 6 bases and 0 bases, with 9 bases remaining between them. This CDR3 region has 14 residues. CDR3 residues: CASSHGSSGNTIYF. CDR3 DNA sequence: TGTGCCAGCAGCCACGGGAGCTCTGGAAACACCATATATTTT.

V is TRBV28 and J is TRBJ1-1; 7 nucleotides line up with TRBD1. Germline trimming cut 6 bases from V and 2 bases from J; bases unmatched to any gene: 6. The CDR3 sequence is 14 residues long. Germline V lookup: CDR1 MDHEN, CDR2 SYDVKM. The DNA for the CDR3 is TGTGCCAGCAGACTAGCAGGGGGTAACACTGAAGCTTTCTTT. It translates to CASRLAGGNTEAFF.

The CDR3 DNA reads as TGTGCCAGCAGCTCACGACAGGGGGCGCGCGGCTACACCTTC. This gives the protein CASSSRQGARGYTF. This chain uses TRBV5-6 with TRBJ1-2, with 10 bases lining up with TRBD1. Germline V CDR1 and CDR2: SGHDT, YYEEEE. The CDR3 consists of 14 residues. The trim removed 3 bases at V and 8 bases at J, leaving 7 bases unmatched.

The sample holds one count of this clone. The V gene is TRBV7-6, the J gene TRBJ2-7; the match to TRBD1 covers 10 bases. Germline assignment: CDR1 SGHVS and CDR2 FNYEAQ. The trim removed 2 bases at V and 2 bases at J, leaving 15 bases unmatched. The CDR3 is 19 amino acids. The CDR3 spells CASSLRGDRGSAPTYEQYF. The CDR3 DNA sequence: TGTGCCAGCAGCTTAAGGGGGGACAGGGGATCAGCCCCAACCTACGAGCAGTACTTC.

The J gene is TRBJ2-7, the V gene TRBV7-8; the match to TRBD1 covers 11 bases. Germline trimming cut 4 bases from V and 4 bases from J; bases unmatched to any gene: 6. The CDR3 is made up of 15 amino acids. CDR1 and CDR2 from the germline V gene are SGHVS and FQNEAQ. CDR3 DNA: TGTGCCAGCAGCTCCGGGACAGGGGGTTATTACGAGCAGTACTTC. It translates to CASSSGTGGYYEQYF.